These 18 T cell receptor beta chains originate from one sample sequenced in a study of OX40 agonist ivuxolimab in advanced cancers. Sequencing was performed with immunoSEQ multiplex PCR; in TCRdb, only in-frame clones are kept and a portion is missing. The table lists 55,000 to 80,000 clones, approximately 90% of them singletons, with 0.25% to 0.3% in the top ten. The source was CD4+ or CD8+ T cells sorted from blood, collected in a trial of the OX40 agonist ivuxolimab. The receptors originated from an adult with an advanced solid tumor such as melanoma, head and neck, liver or kidney cancer.

V usage is TRBV7-3 and J usage is TRBJ2-2; possibly TRBD2 for D (6 bases). The CDR3 totals 15 residues. Germline V gene lookup returns CDR1 SGHTA and CDR2 FQGTGA. Trimming left V 5 bases short and J 6 bases short, with 16 bases between. CDR3 nucleotides: TGTGCCAGCAGCCCAATGGCGGGATCCCCCGGGGAGCTGTTTTTT. Amino acids: CASSPMAGSPGELFF.

The chain uses TRBV7-2 and TRBJ1-2; D uncertain. Germline V gene data show CDR1 as SGHTA and CDR2 as FQGNSA. The CDR3 is made up of 15 amino acids. Deletions cut 1 base from V and 1 base from J, with 10 bases between. DNA for the CDR3: TGTGCCAGCAGCTTAGGGACCGCTATTAACTATGGCTACACCTTC. Protein sequence: CASSLGTAINYGYTF.

This chain links TRBV7-3 with TRBJ2-2; 7 bases align to TRBD2. Trimming removed 1 base from V and 6 bases from J; junction bases left unmatched: 11. Germline loops: CDR1 SGHTA, CDR2 FQGTGA. The CDR3 is made up of 17 amino acids. This CDR3 reads CASSLRERGGPPGELFF. DNA of the CDR3: TGTGCCAGCAGCTTAAGGGAGCGGGGAGGGCCTCCCGGGGAGCTGTTTTTT.

V and J are TRBV7-9 and TRBJ1-2; TRBD1 matches 10 bases. With V trimmed by 1 base and J by 8 bases, 4 bases remained unmatched. The V gene's germline CDR1 is SEHNR and CDR2 FQNEAQ (reference sequence). This CDR3 region has 14 residues. CDR3 loop: CASSLGQGARGYTF. CDR3 bases: TGTGCCAGCAGCTTAGGACAGGGGGCGAGAGGCTACACCTTC.

J is TRBJ1-4 and V is TRBV7-9; D is ambiguous. Trimming took 4 bases from V and 0 from J, leaving 9 bases between them. Looked up from germline, CDR1 is SEHNR and CDR2 is FQNEAQ (reference sequence). This CDR3 spans 15 amino acids. This CDR3 is CASSSGEATNEKLFF. The CDR3 region has the DNA TGTGCCAGCAGCTCAGGAGAAGCAACTAATGAAAAACTGTTTTTT.

This clone was detected once. Here the CDR3 DNA reads TGTGCCAGCAGTGAAGGGGGGGGAGAGCAGTACTTC. Its protein product is CASSEGGGEQYF. J is TRBJ2-7 and V is TRBV28, with D perhaps TRBD2 (7 bases). From germline, CDR1 is MDHEN and CDR2 SYDVKM. Trimming took 5 bases from V and 7 from J, leaving 12 bases between them. CDR3 length equals 12 residues. The whole variable domain, filled in from reference TRBV28 and TRBJ2-7, reads DVKVTQSSRYLVKRTGEKVFLECVQDMDHENMFWYRQDPGLGLRLIYFSYDVKMKEKGDIPEGYSVSREKKERFSLILESASTNQTSMYLCASSEGGGEQYFGPGTRLTVT.

This clone was seen a few times. In DNA, the CDR3 is TGTGCCAGCAGCTACTACAGGCCGGGCGAGACCCAGTACTTC. It codes for CASSYYRPGETQYF. V usage is TRBV7-8 and J usage is TRBJ2-5; tentative D call: TRBD1 (5 bases). The CDR3 is 14 residues long. CDR1 is SGHVS, CDR2 FQNEAQ, per germline. V was clipped by 4 bases and J by 5 bases, with 14 bases between them.

This chain connects TRBV7-2 to TRBJ2-6; D is uncertain. The germline V and J ends were trimmed by 1 base and 4 bases, with 8 bases remaining between them. This CDR3 is 15 amino acids long. Germline V gene lookup returns CDR1 SGHTA and CDR2 FQGNSA. The DNA of the CDR3 is TGTGCCAGCAGCTTAGAGGCGGCGGGGGCCAACGTCCTGACTTTC. Its translation: CASSLEAAGANVLTF.

This chain connects TRBV6-6 to TRBJ1-2, with D maybe TRBD1 (5 bases). With 4 bases removed from V and 3 bases from J, the gap between germline ends came to 15 bases. CDR1 is MNHNY, CDR2 SVGAGI, per germline (reference sequence). The CDR3 runs 15 residues. CDR3 amino acids: CASSLVQASDYGYTF. DNA for the CDR3: TGTGCCAGCAGTTTAGTACAGGCAAGCGACTATGGCTACACCTTC.

This clone came up once. J is TRBJ2-1 and V is TRBV5-4, with D maybe TRBD2 (5 bases). The germline V gene encodes CDR1 SGHNT and CDR2 YYREEE (reference sequence). The ends were cut back, 0 bases at V and 7 bases at J, with 11 bases in the middle. This CDR3 has 14 amino acids. The CDR3 region has the DNA TGTGCCAGCAGCTTGGGCGGTACGGGGAATGAGCAGTTCTTC. Its translation is CASSLGGTGNEQFF. Full variable domain (missing parts from reference TRBV5-4 and TRBJ2-1): ETGVTQSPTHLIKTRGQQVTLRCSSQSGHNTVSWYQQALGQGPQFIFQYYREEENGRGNFPPRFSGLQFPNYSSELNVNALELDDSALYLCASSLGGTGNEQFFGPGTRLTVL.

The DNA for the CDR3 is TGTGCCAGCAGGGGACAGACTGGAAACACCATATATTTT. This codes for CASRGQTGNTIYF. V is TRBV2 and J is TRBJ1-3; 7 bases line up with TRBD1. Germline lookup yields CDR1 SNHLY and CDR2 FYNNEI. This CDR3 has 13 amino acids. J lost 2 bases, V lost 6 bases, and 1 base had no gene match.

The chain uses TRBV5-4 and TRBJ1-4; D unresolved. The CDR3 contains 12 residues. Trimming took 0 bases from V and 10 from J, leaving 7 bases between them. Per germline, CDR1 SGHNT and CDR2 YYREEE (reference sequence). CDR3 in DNA: TGTGCCAGCAGCTTGGACAGTGGAAAACTGTTTTTT. It encodes CASSLDSGKLFF.

The chain links TRBV28 to TRBJ1-5, with TRBD1 matching over 10 bases. Germline V gene sequence: CDR1 MDHEN, CDR2 SYDVKM. The trim removed 4 bases at V and 2 bases at J, leaving 2 bases unmatched. The CDR3 is 15 amino acids. The CDR3 sequence is CASSWTGGGNQPQHF. The CDR3 region has the DNA TGTGCCAGCAGTTGGACAGGGGGTGGCAATCAGCCCCAGCATTTT.

The chain couples TRBV2 to TRBJ1-5, with a weak D call TRBD1 (5 bases). The CDR3 is 15 amino acids. Germline assignment: CDR1 SNHLY and CDR2 FYNNEI. V lost 6 bases, J lost 3 bases, and 15 bases lay in between. As DNA, the CDR3 is TGTGCCAGCAGGAAAAGGGGCCAGCACAATCAGCCCCAGCATTTT. Its protein is CASRKRGQHNQPQHF.

The rearrangement links TRBV7-2 to TRBJ1-1, with 7 positions matching TRBD1. Trimming at V came to 1 base and at J to 10 bases, leaving 3 bases not matched to a gene. This CDR3 is built from 12 residues. Germline-derived CDR1 and CDR2 are SGHTA and FQGNSA. The CDR3 is CASSLGGQTAFF. As DNA, the CDR3 is TGTGCCAGCAGCTTAGGGGGACAGACAGCTTTCTTT. The whole variable domain, filled in from reference TRBV7-2 and TRBJ1-1, reads GAGVSQSPSNKVTEKGKDVELRCDPISGHTALYWYRQSLGQGLEFLIYFQGNSAPDKSGLPSDRFSAERTGGSVSTLTIQRTQQEDSAVYLCASSLGGQTAFFGQGTRLTVV.

This sequence joins TRBV7-7 and TRBJ2-5, with D perhaps matching TRBD1 (6 bases). CDR1 and CDR2 from the germline V gene are SSHAT and FNYEAQ (reference sequence). V dropped 0 bases and J dropped 1 base, with 6 bases sitting between them. The CDR3 is 14 amino acids. For the CDR3, the DNA is TGTGCCAGCAGCTTAGCACAGGGCCAAGAGACCCAGTACTTC. Residues: CASSLAQGQETQYF.

The chain recombines TRBV6-5 with TRBJ2-4, with D unresolved. Trimming took off 6 bases at V and 5 bases at J, with 5 bases between the two ends. Germline-derived CDR1 and CDR2 are MNHEY and SVGAGI. The CDR3 runs 11 residues. The CDR3 protein is CASSTENIQYF. CDR3 nucleotide sequence: TGTGCCAGCAGCACCGAAAACATTCAGTACTTC.

This clone has more than one count but fewer than ten. The chain employs TRBV6-6 and TRBJ1-2, with D possibly matching TRBD1 (6 bases). The V gene lost 7 bases and the J gene lost 5 bases, with 14 bases spanning the gap. This CDR3 is 13 amino acids long. From germline, CDR1 is MNHNY and CDR2 SVGAGI (reference sequence). The CDR3 DNA is TGTGCCAGCACCGACAGGTTAGGATATGGCTACACCTTC. Amino acid sequence: CASTDRLGYGYTF.